Following are 13 T cell receptor beta chains from one sample sequenced in a study of blood T cell repertoires in COVID-19. This table comes from immunoSEQ multiplex PCR, and its TCRdb copy is limited to in-frame clones, with some not included. In the table there are roughly 400,000 clones, 70% to 90% of which are singletons. The sequenced sample consisted of peripheral blood. Receptors were obtained from a woman aged 55-75 years with COVID-19, enrolled during active disease.

The genes are TRBV28 and TRBJ2-2; 7 bases map to TRBD1. The CDR3 loop spans 17 amino acids. Germline assignment: CDR1 MDHEN and CDR2 SYDVKM. V shed 2 bases and J 1 base; nucleotides not matched to a gene: 7. The CDR3 nucleotides read TGTGCCAGCAGTTTAATTGTCCGGACAGGGAACACCGGGGAGCTGTTTTTT. Protein product: CASSLIVRTGNTGELFF.

The V and J genes are TRBV30 and TRBJ2-3; TRBD2 matches 7 bases. Germline loops: CDR1 GTSNPN, CDR2 SVGIG (reference sequence). Trimming took 4 bases from V and 4 from J; bases not matched to a gene: 8. The CDR3 loop spans 14 amino acids. The CDR3 loop reads CAWTLLAQADTQYF. The DNA of the CDR3 is TGTGCCTGGACTCTACTAGCGCAAGCAGATACGCAGTATTTT.

The rearrangement links TRBV9 to TRBJ2-2; 10 positions agree with TRBD1. V lost 3 bases to trimming and J lost 1 base; unmatched junction nucleotides: 12. The CDR3 runs 19 residues. CDR1 is SGDLS, CDR2 YYNGEE, per germline. CDR3 nucleotides: TGTGCCAGCAGCGGAACCGGGACAGGGGTCGTTCTGAACACCGGGGAGCTGTTTTTT. Its protein product is CASSGTGTGVVLNTGELFF.

This chain joins TRBV15 and TRBJ2-3; TRBD2 might be the D (6 bases). The CDR3 consists of 15 residues. Germline V gene sequence: CDR1 LNHNV, CDR2 YYDKDF (reference sequence). V was pared by 3 bases and J by 4 bases, with 14 bases between. CDR3 DNA: TGTGCCACCAGCAGCGGGACTCCTGAGCCAGATACGCAGTATTTT. It specifies CATSSGTPEPDTQYF.

The CDR3 region has the DNA TGTGCCAGCAGAAAACCGGGTCATAACTATGGCTACACCTTC. Translated, it gives CASRKPGHNYGYTF. This chain connects TRBV28 to TRBJ1-2; D gene unclear. This CDR3 comprises 14 residues. Trimming left V 6 bases short and J 1 base short, with 12 bases between. Germline loops: CDR1 MDHEN, CDR2 SYDVKM.

J is TRBJ1-3 and V is TRBV5-6, with D unclear. From germline, CDR1 is SGHDT and CDR2 YYEEEE. The CDR3 extends over 15 amino acids. Deletions cut 4 bases from V and 1 base from J, with 12 bases between. CDR3 nucleotides: TGTGCCAGCAGCCTACGGAGGGTTTCTGGAAACACCATATATTTT. It codes for CASSLRRVSGNTIYF.

J is TRBJ1-1 and V is TRBV7-8, with D possibly matching TRBD1 (5 bases). The CDR3 contains 15 residues. Germline CDR1 and CDR2: SGHVS and FQNEAQ. Trimming removed 1 base at V and 1 base at J, with 10 bases between. The CDR3 DNA follows: TGTGCCAGCAGCTTAGTAGGTGGACAGAACACTGAAGCTTTCTTT. It specifies CASSLVGGQNTEAFF.

The chain couples TRBV4-1 to TRBJ1-4, with no clear D. V lost 2 bases and J lost 0, with 4 bases in between. This CDR3 spans 14 amino acids. CDR1 and CDR2 (germline): MGHRA, YSYEKL. This CDR3 is CASSQSTTNEKLFF. The CDR3 coding sequence is TGCGCCAGCAGCCAATCAACAACTAATGAAAAACTGTTTTTT.

The V and J genes are TRBV5-1 and TRBJ1-4, with D possibly matching TRBD1 (6 bases). CDR1 is SGHRS and CDR2 is YFSETQ in the germline V gene. This CDR3 has 15 residues. V was trimmed by 2 bases and J by 3 bases, leaving 11 bases between them. This chain's CDR3 is CASSFNYRANEKLFF. CDR3 DNA: TGCGCCAGCAGCTTTAACTACAGGGCTAATGAAAAACTGTTTTTT.

The chain joins TRBV6-5 to TRBJ2-3, with 7 positions matching TRBD2. The V and J ends lost 7 bases and 1 base, in that order; junction bases with no gene match: 8. Germline V gene lookup returns CDR1 MNHEY and CDR2 SVGAGI. The length of the CDR3 is 15 residues. CDR3 residues: CASTLPAGGTDTQYF. The CDR3 DNA follows: TGTGCCAGCACATTACCGGCGGGGGGCACAGATACGCAGTATTTT.

The rearrangement joins TRBV11-3 to TRBJ2-2; 7 positions agree with TRBD2. With 2 bases clipped from V and 2 bases from J, the junction kept 2 bases outside the gene matches. This CDR3 contains 15 residues. Germline V gene sequence: CDR1 SGHNT, CDR2 YENEEA. CDR3 protein: CASSLLAANTGELFF. DNA of the CDR3: TGTGCCAGCAGCTTACTAGCGGCAAACACCGGGGAGCTGTTTTTT.

This clone was seen only a few times. This rearrangement joins TRBV7-9 to TRBJ2-7; 7 bases match TRBD1. Germline CDR1 SEHNR, CDR2 FQNEAQ (reference sequence). The CDR3 has 14 residues. V was pared by 2 bases and J by 2 bases, with 3 bases of the junction left unmatched. The CDR3 here is CASSLRQGAYEQYF. The CDR3 DNA reads as TGTGCCAGCAGCTTACGGCAGGGGGCCTACGAGCAGTACTTC.

The chain carries TRBV5-5 and TRBJ2-7; 8 bases map to TRBD2. The CDR3 length is 16 residues. Germline V gene data show CDR1 as SGHKS and CDR2 as YYEKEE (reference sequence). With V trimmed by 4 bases and J by 2 bases, 11 bases remained unmatched. Here the CDR3 reads CASSLHPGGGTYEQYF. The CDR3 DNA follows: TGTGCCAGCAGCCTTCATCCCGGGGGGGGAACCTACGAGCAGTACTTC.